The rows below give T cell receptor beta chains drawn from one sample of a study of blood T cell repertoires in COVID-19. Clones were sequenced by immunoSEQ multiplex PCR, and TCRdb holds only the in-frame ones, with some missing. Among about 220,000 clones listed, 83% were seen once. Sample: peripheral blood. All receptors derive from a woman between 40 and 50 years old with active or convalescent COVID-19. The CDR3 runs from the conserved cysteine through the conserved F or W. The D gene is left open where the match is weak. Size is stated for part of the rows, as once, few or many counts, or as a class when the clone is expanded.

d_gene	j_gene	abundance	v_gene	CDR3aa	CDR3nt
.	TRBJ1-1	.	TRBV18	CASSLYTEAFF	TGTGCCAGCTCCCTCTACACTGAAGCTTTCTTT
TRBD1	TRBJ2-3	.	TRBV24-1	CATSDRGTGADTQYF	TGTGCCACCAGTGATCGAGGGACAGGGGCAGATACGCAGTATTTT
.	TRBJ1-4	.	TRBV19	CASKAQVAQDEKLFF	TGTGCCAGTAAAGCCCAGGTTGCACAGGATGAAAAACTGTTTTTT
.	TRBJ1-2	.	TRBV20-1	CSSGGLGGYTF	TGCAGTAGCGGGGGGCTAGGTGGCTACACCTTC
TRBD1	TRBJ1-2	.	TRBV19	CASRAGQHNYGYTF	TGTGCCAGTAGGGCGGGACAGCATAACTATGGCTACACCTTC
.	TRBJ1-6	.	TRBV2	CASFRQRNNSPLHF	TGTGCCAGCTTCAGACAGCGCAATAATTCACCCCTCCACTTT
.	TRBJ2-5	.	TRBV7-3	CASSLTPEAETQYF	TGTGCCAGCAGCTTAACTCCCGAGGCAGAGACCCAGTACTTC
.	TRBJ1-1	.	TRBV6-5	CASRQNTEAFF	TGTGCCAGCAGACAGAACACTGAAGCTTTCTTT
.	TRBJ1-3	.	TRBV28	CASSLSTFENTIYF	TGTGCCAGCAGTTTGTCTACCTTCGAAAACACCATATATTTT
.	TRBJ1-2	.	TRBV6-1	CASSERHDPNYGYTF	TGTGCCAGCAGTGAACGACACGACCCTAACTATGGCTACACCTTC
.	TRBJ2-2	.	TRBV2	CASSAEQNTGELFF	TGTGCCAGCAGTGCCGAACAGAACACCGGGGAGCTGTTTTTT
.	TRBJ2-2	once	TRBV6-5	CATKEGRDTGELFF	TGTGCCACCAAGGAGGGCAGGGATACCGGGGAGCTGTTTTTT
TRBD2	TRBJ2-5	.	TRBV6-5	CASSLLAGGLETQYF	TGTGCCAGCAGCCTTCTAGCGGGAGGGCTTGAGACCCAGTACTTC
.	TRBJ2-3	once	TRBV6-4	CASSKNSAADTQYF	TGTGCCAGCAGTAAAAATAGCGCCGCGGATACGCAGTATTTT
.	TRBJ2-6	.	TRBV7-3	CASSYNSRSGANVLTF	TGTGCCAGCAGCTACAATAGCCGTTCTGGGGCCAACGTCCTGACTTTC
TRBD2	TRBJ2-2	.	TRBV5-5	CASRQWTSGTGELFF	TGTGCCAGCAGACAATGGACTAGCGGGACCGGGGAGCTGTTTTTT
TRBD2	TRBJ2-1	.	TRBV4-2	CASSSTSGGADEQFF	TGTGCCAGCAGTAGTACGAGCGGGGGGGCCGATGAGCAGTTCTTC
TRBD1	TRBJ1-1	few	TRBV28	CASSSGDRGVVAEAFF	TGTGCCAGCAGTTCCGGGGACAGGGGAGTGGTAGCTGAAGCTTTCTTT
TRBD1	TRBJ2-5	.	TRBV7-2	CASSFGDRVGETQYF	TGTGCCAGCAGCTTCGGGGACAGGGTAGGAGAGACCCAGTACTTC
TRBD1	TRBJ1-2	once	TRBV6-5	CASSPQGMDGYTF	TGTGCCAGCAGTCCACAGGGGATGGATGGCTACACCTTC
.	TRBJ2-5	.	TRBV5-4	CASSLQGSQETQYF	TGTGCCAGCAGCCTACAGGGTTCTCAAGAGACCCAGTACTTC
TRBD1	TRBJ1-1	.	TRBV15	CATSSGQAGCFF	TGTGCCACCAGCAGTGGACAGGCCGGATGTTTCTTT
.	TRBJ2-1	.	TRBV21-1	CASSDGQGNYNEQFF	TGTGCCAGCAGCGACGGACAGGGGAACTACAATGAGCAGTTCTTC
TRBD1	TRBJ1-1	.	TRBV12-5	CASGDRVGTEAFF	TGTGCTAGTGGGGACAGGGTGGGGACTGAAGCTTTCTTT
.	TRBJ2-3	once	TRBV9	CASSVVGLGILMATQYF	TGTGCCAGCAGCGTAGTAGGACTTGGTATCTTAATGGCTACGCAGTATTTT
TRBD1	TRBJ2-5	.	TRBV28	CATKGPGQQETQYF	TGTGCCACTAAAGGTCCGGGACAGCAAGAGACCCAGTACTTC
TRBD1	TRBJ2-3	.	TRBV6-5	CASRRDRVLTDTQYF	TGTGCCAGCAGGCGGGACAGGGTCTTGACAGATACGCAGTATTTT
.	TRBJ2-1	once	TRBV9	CASSVGATRVARNEQFF	TGTGCCAGCAGCGTAGGAGCGACTAGGGTTGCCCGCAATGAGCAGTTCTTC
.	TRBJ2-7	.	TRBV2	CASSAQNYEQYF	TGTGCCAGCAGTGCCCAAAATTACGAGCAGTACTTC
.	TRBJ2-5	.	TRBV11-3	CASSLGRIGSALYQETQYF	TGTGCCAGCAGCTTAGGGAGAATCGGGTCAGCTTTATACCAAGAGACCCAGTACTTC
.	TRBJ2-7	.	TRBV18	CASSPHNRGGYEQYF	TGTGCCAGCTCACCACATAACAGGGGGGGCTACGAGCAGTACTTC
.	TRBJ1-5	.	TRBV30	CAWSVQEPYSNQPQHF	TGTGCCTGGAGTGTACAGGAACCGTATAGCAATCAGCCCCAGCATTTT
TRBD1	TRBJ1-1	.	TRBV27	CASSLDRAMNTEAFF	TGTGCCAGCAGTCTCGACAGGGCCATGAACACTGAAGCTTTCTTT
.	TRBJ1-6	.	TRBV3-1/TRBV3-2	CASSREQGNSPLHF	TGTGCCAGCAGCCGAGAACAGGGAAATTCACCCCTCCACTTT
TRBD2	TRBJ2-3	.	TRBV24-1	CATSDLGGRADTQYF	TGTGCCACCAGTGATTTGGGAGGGAGGGCAGATACGCAGTATTTT
TRBD1	TRBJ2-1	.	TRBV10-3	CAISRDRGLNEQFF	TGTGCCATCAGCAGGGACAGGGGGCTTAATGAGCAGTTCTTC
.	TRBJ2-3	.	TRBV5-4	CASSLKVGPTDTQYF	TGTGCCAGCAGCTTAAAAGTTGGGCCCACAGATACGCAGTATTTT
.	TRBJ2-7	.	TRBV5-1	CASSALNIGSSYEQYF	TGCGCCAGCAGCGCGCTCAACATTGGGAGCTCCTACGAGCAGTACTTC
.	TRBJ1-3	.	TRBV6-2/TRBV6-3	CASSGKTMGQGNTIYF	TGTGCCAGCAGTGGAAAAACGATGGGGCAAGGAAACACCATATATTTT
TRBD1	TRBJ1-2	.	TRBV5-5	CASSVTGTGDYGYTF	TGTGCCAGCAGCGTGACCGGGACAGGAGACTATGGCTACACCTTC
.	TRBJ2-7	few	TRBV7-9	CASREESSYEQYF	TGTGCCAGCAGGGAGGAAAGCTCCTACGAGCAGTACTTC
TRBD1	TRBJ2-5	.	TRBV11-3	CASSSPGQTQETQYF	TGTGCCAGCAGCTCACCGGGACAGACACAAGAGACCCAGTACTTC
.	TRBJ2-7	few	TRBV6-5	CASSYSPGSYEQYF	TGTGCCAGCAGTTACTCGCCGGGCTCCTACGAGCAGTACTTC
.	TRBJ1-2	.	TRBV7-9	CASTLGAVPIYGYTF	TGTGCCAGCACCCTAGGGGCAGTCCCGATCTATGGCTACACCTTC
TRBD1	TRBJ1-2	.	TRBV12-3/TRBV12-4	CASSWTGYGYTF	TGTGCCAGCAGTTGGACAGGGTATGGCTACACCTTC
.	TRBJ2-1	few	TRBV6-5	CASGGAYEQFF	TGTGCCAGCGGGGGGGCTTATGAGCAGTTCTTC
TRBD1	TRBJ2-7	.	TRBV19	CASSPRDSGYEQYF	TGTGCCAGTAGCCCCCGGGACAGCGGCTACGAGCAGTACTTC
.	TRBJ1-4	once	TRBV7-2	CASSFQLREKLFF	TGTGCCAGCAGCTTTCAATTGCGTGAAAAACTGTTTTTT
.	TRBJ2-7	few	TRBV12-2	CASRFIYEQYF	TGTGCAAGTCGCTTCATTTACGAGCAGTACTTC
.	TRBJ1-1	.	TRBV29-1	CSVVDRQGQTEAFF	TGCAGCGTTGTCGATCGCCAGGGGCAGACTGAAGCTTTCTTT